A single sample gave rise to the 6 T cell receptor beta chains below, sequenced in a study of technical replicates of blood from several donors. Using immunoSEQ multiplex PCR, the repertoire was profiled, and TCRdb retains in-frame clones only, with some absent. Among 85,000 to 95,000 clones listed, roughly 95% were seen once. The sequenced sample consisted of T cells isolated from PBMCs. Receptors originate from a human donor in good health.

This chain links TRBV18 with TRBJ1-3; 7 bases fit TRBD1. The germline V gene has CDR1 KGHSH and CDR2 LQKENI. CDR3 length equals 15 residues. V shed 1 base, J shed 0 bases, and the junction held 0 bases outside the gene matches. The DNA for the CDR3 is TGTGCCAGCTCACCACGGGACAGCTCTGGAAACACCATATATTTT. Encoded protein: CASSPRDSSGNTIYF.

The chain employs TRBV6-5 and TRBJ2-1; D might be TRBD2 (6 bases). The V gene's germline CDR1 is MNHEY and CDR2 SVGAGI. This CDR3 contains 15 residues. V lost 7 bases and J 4 bases, leaving 17 bases between the germline ends. The CDR3 here is CASNRGGSRYNEQFF. CDR3 DNA sequence: TGTGCCAGCAATCGAGGAGGGAGCCGATACAATGAGCAGTTCTTC.

The chain is built from TRBV25-1 and TRBJ2-2; the match to TRBD1 covers 7 bases. The CDR3 spans 15 residues. Germline CDR1 is MGHDK and CDR2 is SYGVNS. V gave up 4 bases and J gave up 3 bases; unmatched junction bases: 5. Here the CDR3 DNA reads TGTGCCAGCAGTGGCGACAGGGAAGACACCGGGGAGCTGTTTTTT. This gives the protein CASSGDREDTGELFF.

This sequence joins TRBV11-2 and TRBJ2-1; TRBD1 agrees at 8 bases. This CDR3 contains 15 residues. V dropped 0 bases and J dropped 8; count of bases not matched to a gene: 6. Germline lookup yields CDR1 SGHAT and CDR2 FQNNGV. The CDR3 reads CASSLDGQGLHEQFF. CDR3 DNA: TGTGCCAGCAGCTTAGATGGACAGGGATTGCATGAGCAGTTCTTC.

J is TRBJ2-2 and V is TRBV30; the D gene is possibly TRBD1 (5 bases). The CDR3 sequence is 12 residues long. In germline, CDR1 is GTSNPN, CDR2 SVGIG (reference sequence). The germline V and J ends were trimmed by 3 bases and 3 bases, with 5 bases remaining between them. This chain's CDR3 is CAWSRDTGELFF. DNA for the CDR3: TGTGCCTGGAGCAGGGACACCGGGGAGCTGTTTTTT. Full variable domain (outside the CDR3, taken from reference TRBV30 and TRBJ2-2): SQTIHQWPATLVQPVGSPLSLECTVEGTSNPNLYWYRQAAGRGLQLLFYSVGIGQISSEVPQNLSASRPQDRQFILSSKKLLLSDSGFYLCAWSRDTGELFFGEGSRLTVL.

J is TRBJ1-5 and V is TRBV6-1; 7 bases align to TRBD1. Germline V gene lookup returns CDR1 MNHNS and CDR2 SASEGT. The CDR3 runs 13 residues. The J segment lost 7 bases and the V segment lost 6 bases, leaving 6 bases of the junction unmatched. The CDR3 protein is CASSVGQYQPQHF. CDR3 in DNA: TGTGCCAGCAGCGTGGGACAGTACCAGCCCCAGCATTTT.